The clone carrying this TCR beta chain was counted many times. The record originates from a study of T cells in Graves' hyperthyroidism and ophthalmopathy. The CDR3 has 12 amino acids. Germline V gives CDR1 ENHRY, CDR2 SYGVKD. With 4 bases clipped from V and 4 bases from J, the junction kept 0 bases outside the gene matches. Authors of the study amplified TCR beta CDR3 regions from RNA transcripts. With the HTBI primer set, the TCR CDR3 went through a first round of RT-PCR. TCRdb analysed the multiplex PCR reads with MiXCR anew, one entry per CDR3 protein. The sample has around 450,000 distinct CDR3 sequences, about a sixth seen once.

The specimen was blood. The TCR originated in a woman younger than 30 with Graves' hyperthyroidism. This chain joins TRBV10-3 and TRBJ2-7, with 8 nucleotides matching TRBD1. CDR3: CAISGTGYEQYF. CDR3 coding DNA: TGTGCCATCAGTGGGACAGGGTACGAGCAGTACTTC.